This T cell receptor beta chain was sequenced in a study of cytomegalovirus exposure and HLA in healthy donors. Use of 60 Vbeta and 13 Jbeta primers characterized the PCR. The table came from immunoSEQ multiplex PCR; TCRdb's copy has only in-frame clones and leaves some out. The top ten clones hold roughly 0.58% of a sample with some 220,000 clones, approximately 82% of them seen once. V dropped 1 base and J dropped 0 bases, with 15 bases sitting between them. This CDR3 comprises 17 residues. CDR1 and CDR2 (germline): MDHEN, SYDVKM. Input material: PBMCs. The receptor comes from a woman in her thirties or forties in good health and CMV-seronegative. This chain uses TRBV28 with TRBJ1-2; possibly TRBD1 for D (6 bases). The CDR3 nucleotides are TGTGCCAGCAGTTTATTCAATAGGGGGGGAGCTAACTATGGCTACACCTTC. It encodes CASSLFNRGGANYGYTF.